This TCR beta chain appears in the sequencing data of a study of cytomegalovirus exposure and HLA in healthy donors. 13 Jbeta primers and 60 Vbeta primers were used for the PCR. Authors' analysis steps: Later reanalysis found approximately 76 million unique TCR beta chains, about 10 million of them shared. Data came from immunoSEQ multiplex PCR; TCRdb stores just in-frame clones and leaves some out. The DNA gave D and trimming, while V, J and clone size come from that table. The profile shows under 200,000 clones, 84% of them singletons. With V trimmed by 4 bases and J by 5 bases, 8 bases remained unmatched. Germline CDR1 SGHRS, CDR2 YFSETQ. This CDR3 comprises 15 residues. Healthy bone marrow donors formed the donor group. Study-level results: In the analysis, some V segments, TRBV6-2 and TRBV6-3 included, were excluded as indistinguishable. TCR beta chains associated with HLA were, in a later analysis, more clonally expanded than equally common others.

This clone occurred a few times. What it binds is not known. This TCR came from a young man in good health and CMV-seronegative. The sequencing sample was made of PBMCs. This chain connects TRBV5-1 to TRBJ2-2; 7 nucleotides align to TRBD1. The CDR3 coding sequence is TGCGCCAGCAGCCAAAGTACACAGGGGACCGGGGAGCTGTTTTTT. Translating it yields CASSQSTQGTGELFF.